One and the same sample provided the 30 T cell receptor beta chains below, sequenced in a study of T cell responses to AZD1222 COVID-19 vaccine. Assay used: immunoSEQ multiplex PCR; TCRdb lists only in-frame clones, some missing. The sample holds roughly 21,000 clones, roughly 82% seen once. This sample comprised peripheral blood, obtained on day 0 of AZD1222 vaccination. All receptors come from an adult in good health.

J is TRBJ1-2 and V is TRBV28, with D possibly being TRBD1 (5 bases). The V end lost 5 bases, the J end lost 6 bases, and 16 bases lay between the germline ends. CDR1 is MDHEN and CDR2 is SYDVKM in the germline V gene. CDR3 length: 14 residues. CDR3 amino acids: CASSSGFQGNGYTF. Here the CDR3 DNA reads TGTGCCAGCAGTAGCGGCTTCCAGGGCAATGGCTACACCTTC.

This clone was found a few times. This sequence joins TRBV11-2 and TRBJ1-2, with D perhaps TRBD1 (6 bases). Trimming shortened V by 5 bases and J by 8 bases, and 15 bases separated the two germline ends. Germline V gives CDR1 SGHAT, CDR2 FQNNGV. The CDR3 extends over 13 amino acids. The CDR3 reads CASSPGGGAGYTF. The CDR3 DNA sequence: TGTGCCAGCAGCCCCGGGGGGGGCGCCGGCTACACCTTC. Full variable domain (remainder filled in from reference TRBV11-2 and TRBJ1-2): EAGVAQSPRYKIIEKRQSVAFWCNPISGHATLYWYQQILGQGPKLLIQFQNNGVVDDSQLPKDRFSAERLKGVDSTLKIQPAKLEDSAVYLCASSPGGGAGYTFGSGTRLTVV.

This CDR3 is CASSLDREGEKLFF. The CDR3 DNA reads as TGCGCCAGCAGCCTCGACAGGGAAGGCGAAAAACTGTTTTTT. The rearrangement links TRBV5-1 to TRBJ1-4; 7 bases are shared with TRBD1. V trimming: 4 bases; J trimming: 8 bases; junction bases outside the gene matches: 8. The CDR3 spans 14 residues. The germline V gene has CDR1 SGHRS and CDR2 YFSETQ.

This chain links TRBV2 with TRBJ2-7; D gene unclear. CDR3 length equals 11 residues. CDR1 is SNHLY and CDR2 is FYNNEI in the germline V gene. Trimming stripped 3 bases from V and 9 bases from J, with 9 bases between. CDR3 residues: CASSEGWGQYF. CDR3 bases: TGTGCCAGCAGTGAGGGGTGGGGGCAGTACTTC.

This sequence joins TRBV5-6 and TRBJ2-3; D possibly corresponds to TRBD2 (7 bases). Trimming removed 0 bases from V and 5 bases from J, with 16 bases in between. Per germline, CDR1 SGHDT and CDR2 YYEEEE. CDR3 size: 16 residues. The DNA of the CDR3 is TGTGCCAGCAGCTTGGCCCCAGTAGGGGGGGAAGATACGCAGTATTTT. Amino acids: CASSLAPVGGEDTQYF.

The gene calls are TRBV6-5 and TRBJ2-1; perhaps TRBD2 as D (5 bases). Germline CDR1 reads MNHEY; CDR2 reads SVGAGI. The ends were cut back, 5 bases at V and 5 bases at J, with 10 bases in the middle. This CDR3 is 13 amino acids long. The CDR3 sequence is CASSLSGDNEQFF. CDR3 DNA: TGTGCCAGCAGTCTATCCGGGGACAATGAGCAGTTCTTC.

V usage is TRBV19 and J usage is TRBJ1-1, with 7 bases matching TRBD1. Per the germline V gene, CDR1 is LNHDA and CDR2 is SQIVND (reference sequence). The V and J ends lost 5 bases and 8 bases, in that order; junction bases with no gene match: 11. The CDR3 extends over 14 amino acids. The DNA of the CDR3 is TGTGCCAGTAGTCCACCTCACGACAGGGCCGAAGCTTTCTTT. It encodes CASSPPHDRAEAFF.

The J gene is TRBJ1-1, the V gene TRBV2, with D maybe TRBD1 (6 bases). V shed 4 bases and J shed 5 bases, with 11 bases lying between them. CDR1 and CDR2 (germline): SNHLY, FYNNEI. The CDR3 length is 13 residues. The DNA for the CDR3 is TGTGCCAGCAGTGCAAGGGGGGGAACTGAAGCTTTCTTT. Translated, it gives CASSARGGTEAFF. Full variable domain (outside the CDR3, taken from reference TRBV2 and TRBJ1-1): EPEVTQTPSHQVTQMGQEVILRCVPISNHLYFYWYRQILGQKVEFLVSFYNNEISEKSEIFDDQFSVERPDGSNFTLKIRSTKLEDSAMYFCASSARGGTEAFFGQGTRLTVV.

The CDR3 protein is CASSSTHSTDTQYF. CDR3 DNA: TGTGCCAGCAGCTCCACTCACAGCACAGATACGCAGTATTTT. The V and J genes are TRBV7-3 and TRBJ2-3; D is unclear. This CDR3 is 14 amino acids long. Germline V CDR1 and CDR2: SGHTA, FQGTGA. The V end lost 4 bases, the J end lost 0 bases, and 8 bases lay between the germline ends. The whole variable domain, filled in from reference TRBV7-3 and TRBJ2-3, reads GAGVSQTPSNKVTEKGKYVELRCDPISGHTALYWYRQSLGQGPEFLIYFQGTGAADDSGLPNDRFFAVRPEGSVSTLKIQRTERGDSAVYLCASSSTHSTDTQYFGPGTRLTVL.

The CDR3: CASSAGPNVAKNIQYF. The CDR3 region has the DNA TGTGCCAGCAGCGCGGGACCCAACGTAGCCAAAAACATTCAGTACTTC. This chain links TRBV7-6 with TRBJ2-4; the D gene is possibly TRBD2 (6 bases). Germline V gene data show CDR1 as SGHVS and CDR2 as FNYEAQ. Trimming left V 5 bases short and J 0 bases short, with 14 bases between. CDR3 length: 16 amino acids.

The J gene is TRBJ1-3, the V gene TRBV30, with 9 bases that match TRBD1. J gave up 3 bases and V 1 base, and 1 base lay outside the gene matches. This CDR3 is built from 14 residues. Germline V lookup: CDR1 GTSNPN, CDR2 SVGIG (reference sequence). CDR3 DNA sequence: TGTGCCTGGAGTGAGACAGGGGGTGGAAACACCATATATTTT. Residues: CAWSETGGGNTIYF.

This chain uses TRBV5-6 with TRBJ2-7, with 8 bases lining up with TRBD1. V lost 4 bases, J lost 0 bases, and 6 bases stayed unmatched. Germline V gene sequence: CDR1 SGHDT, CDR2 YYEEEE. The CDR3 consists of 15 residues. The CDR3 region has the DNA TGTGCCAGCAGCAACCGGGACAGGAGCTCCTACGAGCAGTACTTC. Translation gives CASSNRDRSSYEQYF.

This clone was counted between two and nine times. The V call is TRBV19, the J call TRBJ1-3; 7 bases align to TRBD1. CDR1 is LNHDA, CDR2 SQIVND, per germline (reference sequence). V lost 6 bases and J lost 5; bases outside the gene matches: 7. The CDR3 loop spans 14 amino acids. Here the CDR3 reads CASSATGYRNTIYF. CDR3 sequence (DNA): TGTGCCAGTAGCGCGACAGGGTATAGAAACACCATATATTTT. Looking up the rest from reference TRBV19 and TRBJ1-3 gives the full variable domain: DGGITQSPKYLFRKEGQNVTLSCEQNLNHDAMYWYRQDPGQGLRLIYYSQIVNDFQKGDIAEGYSVSREKKESFPLTVTSAQKNPTAFYLCASSATGYRNTIYFGEGSWLTVV.

The CDR3 loop is CASSLVGENTGELFF. The CDR3 DNA reads as TGTGCCAGCAGCTTAGTCGGGGAGAACACCGGGGAGCTGTTTTTT. The chain carries TRBV7-6 and TRBJ2-2, with D perhaps matching TRBD2 (5 bases). Trimming removed 1 base at V and 1 base at J, with 7 bases between. This CDR3 spans 15 amino acids. The germline gives CDR1 SGHVS, CDR2 FNYEAQ. The variable domain in full, completed from reference TRBV7-6 and TRBJ2-2, reads GAGVSQSPRYKVTKRGQDVALRCDPISGHVSLYWYRQALGQGPEFLTYFNYEAQQDKSGLPNDRFSAERPEGSISTLTIQRTEQRDSAMYRCASSLVGENTGELFFGEGSRLTVL.

This clone is a singleton in its sample. The gene calls are TRBV5-4 and TRBJ2-3, with D perhaps assigned TRBD1 or TRBD2 (6 bases each). CDR1 is SGHNT, CDR2 YYREEE, per germline (reference sequence). The CDR3 loop spans 14 amino acids. V was shortened by 5 bases and J by 5 bases, with 15 bases between the two germline ends. CDR3 sequence reads: CASRSWGAKDTQYF. Written as DNA, the CDR3 is TGTGCCAGCAGGTCATGGGGGGCAAAAGATACGCAGTATTTT.

This rearrangement joins TRBV6-5 to TRBJ2-7; TRBD2 matches at 7 bases. Germline-derived CDR1 and CDR2 are MNHEY and SVGAGI. The CDR3 runs to 13 residues. The V segment lost 6 bases and the J segment 6 bases; nucleotides outside the gene matches: 8. CDR3 bases: TGTGCCAGCAGCTTAATCGAGCGGGGCGAGCAGTACTTC. It specifies CASSLIERGEQYF.

This clone was seen once. The rearrangement links TRBV9 to TRBJ2-7, with D possibly matching TRBD1 (5 bases). The V and J ends lost 0 bases and 3 bases respectively, with 13 bases between them. Germline V lookup: CDR1 SGDLS, CDR2 YYNGEE. CDR3 size: 15 residues. For the CDR3, the DNA is TGTGCCAGCAGCGTAGGTACAGGTGGGGACTACGAGCAGTACTTC. It is translated as CASSVGTGGDYEQYF. The whole variable domain, filled in from reference TRBV9 and TRBJ2-7, reads DSGVTQTPKHLITATGQRVTLRCSPRSGDLSVYWYQQSLDQGLQFLIQYYNGEERAKGNILERFSAQQFPDLHSELNLSSLELGDSALYFCASSVGTGGDYEQYFGPGTRLTVT.

The chain has TRBV28 and TRBJ2-7; unclear D gene. Deletions cut 5 bases from V and 2 bases from J, with 16 bases between. The CDR3 consists of 15 residues. CDR1 MDHEN and CDR2 SYDVKM come from the germline V gene. The CDR3 is CASSPPTTFTYEQYF. In nucleotides, the CDR3 is TGTGCCAGCAGTCCACCTACGACGTTTACCTACGAGCAGTACTTC.

This clone was observed once. V gene TRBV2 combines with J gene TRBJ2-7; 8 bases agree with TRBD2. The CDR3 is made up of 14 amino acids. Germline lookup yields CDR1 SNHLY and CDR2 FYNNEI. Germline trimming cut 7 bases from V and 5 bases from J; bases unmatched to any gene: 10. The CDR3, as DNA: TGTGCCAGCATTCCGGGACTAGTTTTTCACGAGCAGTACTTC. It yields the protein CASIPGLVFHEQYF.

The CDR3 bases are TGTGCCAGCAGCCTGCAGGCAGCGGGACCCACAGATACGCAGTATTTT. This translates into CASSLQAAGPTDTQYF. The chain couples TRBV28 to TRBJ2-3; TRBD2 aligns across 7 bases. The CDR3 totals 16 residues. From germline, CDR1 is MDHEN and CDR2 SYDVKM. V was clipped by 6 bases and J by 2 bases; unmatched bases: 11.

V gene TRBV2 combines with J gene TRBJ2-7; D is ambiguous. V lost 6 bases to trimming and J lost 3 bases, with 21 bases between them. The V gene's germline CDR1 is SNHLY and CDR2 FYNNEI. This CDR3 spans 16 amino acids. CDR3 nucleotide sequence: TGTGCCAGCAGCGACCCCGGTGATACTTTGCGCTACGAGCAGTACTTC. Translation: CASSDPGDTLRYEQYF.

The chain recombines TRBV2 with TRBJ2-1; 7 nucleotides line up with TRBD2. The CDR3 is 17 amino acids. V dropped 5 bases and J dropped 4; count of bases not matched to a gene: 14. From germline, CDR1 is SNHLY and CDR2 FYNNEI. The CDR3 sequence: CASSRFGGGNLYNEQFF. DNA for the CDR3: TGTGCCAGCAGTAGATTCGGGGGAGGGAACCTTTACAATGAGCAGTTCTTC.

The V call is TRBV2, the J call TRBJ2-1; D is perhaps TRBD2 (5 bases). V was cut by 6 bases and J by 2 bases, with 17 bases left in between. The CDR3 spans 16 residues. CDR1 is SNHLY, CDR2 FYNNEI, per germline. The CDR3 DNA sequence: TGTGCCAGCAGCCTTGAGGGCGCAGGCGCCTACAATGAGCAGTTCTTC. It yields the protein CASSLEGAGAYNEQFF. Using reference TRBV2 and TRBJ2-1 for the parts outside the CDR3, the full variable domain is EPEVTQTPSHQVTQMGQEVILRCVPISNHLYFYWYRQILGQKVEFLVSFYNNEISEKSEIFDDQFSVERPDGSNFTLKIRSTKLEDSAMYFCASSLEGAGAYNEQFFGPGTRLTVL.

This clone was counted between two and nine times. This chain joins TRBV15 and TRBJ1-5; 12 bases map to TRBD1. Germline values: CDR1 LNHNV, CDR2 YYDKDF (reference sequence). The CDR3 has 14 residues. The V segment lost 6 bases and the J segment 5 bases; nucleotides outside the gene matches: 2. The CDR3 sequence is CATRGQGAHQPQHF. The CDR3, as DNA: TGTGCCACCAGGGGACAGGGGGCTCATCAGCCCCAGCATTTT.

This clone was counted a single time. The chain recombines TRBV19 with TRBJ1-5; 8 bases match TRBD1. Germline CDR1 is LNHDA and CDR2 is SQIVND (reference sequence). CDR3 length: 15 amino acids. V was clipped by 2 bases and J by 4 bases; unmatched bases: 4. CDR3 DNA sequence: TGTGCCAGTAGTATACGGACAGGGATGAATCAGCCCCAGCATTTT. As protein: CASSIRTGMNQPQHF. The variable domain in full, with the rest retrieved from reference TRBV19 and TRBJ1-5, is DGGITQSPKYLFRKEGQNVTLSCEQNLNHDAMYWYRQDPGQGLRLIYYSQIVNDFQKGDIAEGYSVSREKKESFPLTVTSAQKNPTAFYLCASSIRTGMNQPQHFGDGTRLSIL.

This chain links TRBV28 with TRBJ1-1; D call uncertain. The ends were cut back, 2 bases at V and 0 bases at J, with 4 bases in the middle. Per germline, CDR1 MDHEN and CDR2 SYDVKM. CDR3 size: 13 residues. The CDR3 region has the DNA TGTGCCAGCAGTTTAGTCTTGAACACTGAAGCTTTCTTT. Amino acid sequence: CASSLVLNTEAFF.

Comments on this clone: This same CDR3 is encoded by further DNA sequences in the sample. The rearrangement joins TRBV28 to TRBJ2-7; 7 bases line up with TRBD1. The junction had 7 bases not matched to a gene; V was cut back by 5 bases and J by 0 bases. CDR1 MDHEN and CDR2 SYDVKM come from the germline V gene. The CDR3 contains 15 residues. This CDR3 reads CASSIPGQSSYEQYF. As DNA, the CDR3 is TGTGCCAGCAGTATTCCGGGACAGAGCTCCTACGAGCAGTACTTC. Full variable domain (outside the CDR3, taken from reference TRBV28 and TRBJ2-7): DVKVTQSSRYLVKRTGEKVFLECVQDMDHENMFWYRQDPGLGLRLIYFSYDVKMKEKGDIPEGYSVSREKKERFSLILESASTNQTSMYLCASSIPGQSSYEQYFGPGTRLTVT.

CDR3 region: CASSIVATGGRPDTQYF. In DNA form, the CDR3 reads TGTGCCAGTAGTATAGTGGCGACAGGGGGCCGGCCAGATACGCAGTATTTT. This chain joins TRBV19 and TRBJ2-3; 10 nucleotides align to TRBD1. V shed 1 base and J 4 bases; nucleotides not matched to a gene: 8. Germline CDR1 LNHDA, CDR2 SQIVND (reference sequence). The CDR3 length is 17 residues.

The rearrangement links TRBV7-2 to TRBJ2-2; D call uncertain. Trimming pared 4 bases from V and 2 bases from J, leaving 17 bases between. This CDR3 region has 17 residues. Germline CDR1 SGHTA, CDR2 FQGNSA. For the CDR3, the DNA is TGTGCCAGCAGCTCGCACGGTCCCAGTGTAAACACCGGGGAGCTGTTTTTT. This translates into CASSSHGPSVNTGELFF. The whole variable domain, filled in from reference TRBV7-2 and TRBJ2-2, reads GAGVSQSPSNKVTEKGKDVELRCDPISGHTALYWYRQSLGQGLEFLIYFQGNSAPDKSGLPSDRFSAERTGGSVSTLTIQRTQQEDSAVYLCASSSHGPSVNTGELFFGEGSRLTVL.

This chain links TRBV5-4 with TRBJ1-1; D gene uncertain. The germline V gene encodes CDR1 SGHNT and CDR2 YYREEE (reference sequence). Trimming removed 2 bases from V and 4 bases from J, with 18 bases in between. The CDR3 extends over 16 amino acids. The CDR3 loop reads CASSLTLTAASTEAFF. The CDR3 bases are TGTGCCAGCAGCTTAACTCTCACGGCGGCGAGCACTGAAGCTTTCTTT.